The 5 T cell receptor beta chains listed next were all sequenced from one sample in a study of T cells in localized non-small cell lung cancer. Data came from immunoSEQ multiplex PCR; TCRdb stores just in-frame clones and leaves some out. The table lists tens of thousands of clones, approximately 84% of them singletons. The sample consisted of peripheral blood, taken before any cancer treatment. These receptors came from a man aged 35 to 69 with stage I lung adenocarcinoma.

The chain recombines TRBV19 with TRBJ2-1; 13 positions agree with TRBD2. The CDR3 has 14 residues. Germline CDR1 and CDR2: LNHDA and SQIVND (reference sequence). V lost 10 bases, J lost 8 bases, and 8 bases stayed unmatched. The CDR3 is CATRTSGRRDEQFF. CDR3 coding DNA: TGTGCCACCAGGACTAGCGGGAGAAGGGATGAGCAGTTCTTC.

The J gene is TRBJ2-3, the V gene TRBV5-1, with a weak D call TRBD1 (5 bases). CDR3 size: 13 residues. Trimming shortened V by 2 bases and J by 6 bases, and 10 bases separated the two germline ends. The germline V gene encodes CDR1 SGHRS and CDR2 YFSETQ. The CDR3 sequence: CASSFWGRDTQYF. The CDR3 DNA follows: TGCGCCAGCAGCTTCTGGGGCCGCGATACGCAGTATTTT.

This chain uses TRBV19 with TRBJ2-1; TRBD2 aligns across 7 bases. This CDR3 is 11 amino acids long. V shed 6 bases, J shed 8 bases, and the junction held 1 base outside the gene matches. Germline V CDR1 and CDR2: LNHDA, SQIVND (reference sequence). CDR3 sequence (DNA): TGTGCCAGTAGGCGGGAGTATGAGCAGTTCTTC. Translating gives CASRREYEQFF.

The chain joins TRBV5-8 to TRBJ2-1; D is possibly TRBD2 (6 bases). There are 14 residues in the CDR3. Germline V CDR1 and CDR2: SGHTS, YDEGEE. Trimming shortened V by 5 bases and J by 7 bases, and 16 bases separated the two germline ends. CDR3 sequence (DNA): TGTGCCAGCAGGGGGGTGGCAGGGAGGAATGAGCAGTTCTTC. Amino acids: CASRGVAGRNEQFF.

This rearrangement joins TRBV5-1 to TRBJ2-5; 7 bases align to TRBD2. Germline-derived CDR1 and CDR2 are SGHRS and YFSETQ. V trimming: 4 bases; J trimming: 4 bases; junction bases outside the gene matches: 4. CDR3 length: 13 amino acids. In DNA, the CDR3 is TGCGCCAGCAGCCGTGGGAGGGGAGAGACCCAGTACTTC. Protein: CASSRGRGETQYF.